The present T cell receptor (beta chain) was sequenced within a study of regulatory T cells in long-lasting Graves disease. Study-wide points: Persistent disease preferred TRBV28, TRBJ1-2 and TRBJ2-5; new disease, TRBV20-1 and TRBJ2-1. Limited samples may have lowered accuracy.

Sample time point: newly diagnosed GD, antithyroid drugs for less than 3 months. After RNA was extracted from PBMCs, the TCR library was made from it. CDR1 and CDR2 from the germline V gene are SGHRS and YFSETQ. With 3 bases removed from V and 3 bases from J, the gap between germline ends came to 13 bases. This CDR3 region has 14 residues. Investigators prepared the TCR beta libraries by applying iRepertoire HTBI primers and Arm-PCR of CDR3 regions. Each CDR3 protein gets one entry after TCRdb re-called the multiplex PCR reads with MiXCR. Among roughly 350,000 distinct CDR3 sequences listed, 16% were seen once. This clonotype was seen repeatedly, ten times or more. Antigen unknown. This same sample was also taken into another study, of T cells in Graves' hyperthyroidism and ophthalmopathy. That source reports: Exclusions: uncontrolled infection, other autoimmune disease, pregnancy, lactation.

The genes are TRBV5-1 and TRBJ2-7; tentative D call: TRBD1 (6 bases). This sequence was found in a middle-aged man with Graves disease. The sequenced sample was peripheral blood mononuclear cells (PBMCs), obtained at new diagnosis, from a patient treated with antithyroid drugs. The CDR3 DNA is TGCGCCAGCAGCTCGGACAGTGGTTACTACGAGCAGTACTTC. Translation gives CASSSDSGYYEQYF.